The T cell receptor (beta chain) described here comes from a study of identical twins. Study findings and constraints: Twin sharing of out-of-frame TCR alpha was underestimated by models in monozygotic pairs.

Each donor was a healthy Caucasian. Notes on this clonotype: Its target is not known.

Unique molecular identifiers were in the cDNA, with template-switch universal primer binding. MiXCR, run by TCRdb on the 5' RACE reads, gives a single entry per CDR3 protein. The sample lists 430,000 or so distinct CDR3 sequences; 20% to 25% were seen once. A further study also used this sample, focusing on T cells expressing NK-cell markers. From that report: CD8+ T cells in 5 or 6 donors included dominant NKG2C+ clonotypes at roughly 1.0-8%.

Sequenced input: CD4+ T cells sorted from blood. This TCR came from a woman aged 18-30 years in good health.

For the CDR3, the DNA is TGCAGTGCGCTTTTATTGACAGATACGCAGTATTTT. This sequence encodes CSALLLTDTQYF. The chain has TRBV20-1 and TRBJ2-3; D remains unclear. V shed 6 bases and J shed 3 bases, with 10 bases lying between them. The CDR3 sequence is 12 residues long. Looked up from germline, CDR1 is DFQATT and CDR2 is SNEGSKA (reference sequence).